Shown below are 29 T cell receptor beta chains from a single sample sequenced in a study of regulatory T cells in long-lasting Graves disease. Researchers made TCR beta libraries by using iRepertoire HTBI primers and running Arm-PCR on CDR3 regions. Via MiXCR, TCRdb re-called the multiplex PCR reads, giving one row per CDR3 protein. The table includes some 370,000 distinct CDR3 sequences, approximately 25% detected once. Described time point: persistent/refractory GD, antithyroid drugs over 5 years with positive TRAb. PBMCs were the source of the RNA used for TCR sequencing. The specimen was peripheral blood mononuclear cells (PBMCs), collected when the disease was refractory, from a patient treated with antithyroid drugs. These receptors were taken from a woman in her thirties or forties with Graves disease.

This clonotype occurred a few times. J is TRBJ2-7 and V is TRBV20-1; D might be TRBD1 (6 bases). CDR1 and CDR2 from the germline V gene are DFQATT and SNEGSKA (reference sequence). Trimming left V 0 bases short and J 6 bases short, with 18 bases between. The CDR3 consists of 15 residues. CDR3 amino acids: CSARDLGGGIVEQYF. The DNA of the CDR3 is TGCAGTGCTAGAGATCTAGGGGGTGGTATTGTCGAGCAGTACTTC.

The chain carries TRBV6-5 and TRBJ2-7; 7 nucleotides line up with TRBD2. V dropped 2 bases and J dropped 9; count of bases not matched to a gene: 13. There are 15 residues in the CDR3. Looked up from germline, CDR1 is MNHEY and CDR2 is SVGAGI. The CDR3: CASSYIRAGLGPQYF. The CDR3, as DNA: TGTGCCAGCAGTTACATCAGAGCAGGACTAGGCCCGCAGTACTTC.

This clonotype was detected a few times. The CDR3 nucleotides are TGCAGTGCTAGACCCCGCACTAGTTCCTACGAGCAGTACTTC. Translated, it gives CSARPRTSSYEQYF. The chain has TRBV20-1 and TRBJ2-7; weak D call: TRBD2 (5 bases). V was trimmed by 2 bases and J by 1 base, leaving 12 bases between them. The CDR3 has 14 residues. The germline CDR1 and CDR2 sequences are DFQATT and SNEGSKA (reference sequence).

The CDR3 reads CASSDKVTGELFF. Written as DNA, the CDR3 is TGTGCCAGCTCGGATAAGGTCACCGGGGAGCTGTTTTTT. The chain links TRBV18 to TRBJ2-2; D is unclear. Per the germline V gene, CDR1 is KGHSH and CDR2 is LQKENI. The CDR3 covers 13 residues. V was trimmed by 6 bases and J by 4 bases, leaving 9 bases between them.

V is TRBV12-3 or TRBV12-4 and J is TRBJ1-1; weak D call: TRBD1 (5 bases). This CDR3 has 15 amino acids. Trimming took off 6 bases at V and 5 bases at J, with 19 bases between the two ends. CDR3 bases: TGTGCCAGCAGGACTTGGGGGGAAAACGGTACTGAAGCTTTCTTT. It yields the protein CASRTWGENGTEAFF.

The chain employs TRBV28 and TRBJ1-6; D is undetermined. This CDR3 spans 12 amino acids. The V gene's germline CDR1 is MDHEN and CDR2 SYDVKM. Between the trimmed V and J ends, which lost 3 bases and 11 bases, there was a span of 8 bases. This CDR3 is CASSLFLAPLHF. The CDR3 DNA follows: TGTGCCAGCAGTTTGTTTCTAGCACCCCTCCACTTT.

The sample holds many counts of this clonotype. The chain combines TRBV24-1 with TRBJ2-5; D unresolved. There are 11 residues in the CDR3. Trimming cost V 4 bases and J 5 bases, with 4 bases left between them. Germline values: CDR1 KGHDR, CDR2 SFDVKD. As DNA, the CDR3 is TGTGCCACCAGTGAGAGGGAGACCCAGTACTTC. Its protein is CATSERETQYF.

This clonotype was recorded a few times. J is TRBJ1-5 and V is TRBV10-1, with D unclear. In germline, CDR1 is WNHNN, CDR2 SYGVQD (reference sequence). The CDR3 spans 14 residues. V lost 6 bases to trimming and J lost 5 bases, with 14 bases between them. CDR3 nucleotide sequence: TGCGCCAGCAGAGTACCATACCTTCATCAGCCCCAGCATTTT. The encoded protein is CASRVPYLHQPQHF.

This rearrangement joins TRBV28 to TRBJ1-1; D gene ambiguous. CDR1 is MDHEN, CDR2 SYDVKM, per germline. This CDR3 is built from 14 residues. Trimming took 3 bases from V and 0 from J, leaving 8 bases between them. The CDR3 reads CASSFRRMNTEAFF. CDR3 bases: TGTGCCAGCAGTTTCAGGAGAATGAACACTGAAGCTTTCTTT.

This clonotype was picked up one time. This may stem from a read error, because a much larger clone lies one nucleotide away. The rearrangement joins TRBV6-1 to TRBJ2-2, with 7 positions matching TRBD1. Germline loops: CDR1 MNHNS, CDR2 SASEGT. The CDR3 spans 15 residues. The CDR3 region is CASSPDRANTGELVF. CDR3 DNA: TGTGCCAGCAGTCCCGACAGGGCGAACACCGGGGAGCTGGTTTTT.

This clonotype has only a few counts. J is TRBJ2-6 and V is TRBV19; unclear D gene. Germline lookup yields CDR1 LNHDA and CDR2 SQIVND (reference sequence). The germline V and J ends were trimmed by 4 bases and 2 bases, with 3 bases remaining between them. The CDR3 runs 13 residues. The CDR3 is CASSTPGANVLTF. CDR3 DNA: TGTGCCAGTAGTACCCCTGGGGCCAACGTCCTGACTTTC.

This clonotype was detected many times. The chain has TRBV29-1 and TRBJ2-7, with 11 bases fitting TRBD1. This CDR3 has 14 residues. Germline loops: CDR1 SQVTM, CDR2 ANQGSEA. The trim removed 7 bases at V and 6 bases at J, leaving 11 bases unmatched. The CDR3 region is CSATGQGAMGEQYF. The CDR3 DNA reads as TGCAGCGCCACCGGACAGGGGGCGATGGGCGAGCAGTACTTC.

This clonotype was seen repeatedly, ten times or more. The V call is TRBV27, the J call TRBJ1-5, with a weak D call TRBD1 (6 bases). Germline CDR1 and CDR2: MNHEY and SMNVEV (reference sequence). This CDR3 comprises 16 residues. V lost 6 bases and J 4 bases, leaving 19 bases between the germline ends. CDR3 sequence (DNA): TGTGCCAGCAGAGATGTATCTTCGGGGGCGAATCAGCCCCAGCATTTT. Translation gives CASRDVSSGANQPQHF.

To note about this clonotype: It may be a read error: a sequence one base away is much more abundant. The chain couples TRBV12-3 or TRBV12-4 to TRBJ2-5; D is unresolved. Trimming left V 10 bases short and J 1 base short, with 13 bases between. This CDR3 contains 13 residues. The CDR3 DNA reads as TGTGCCACCACGGTGGGTGCCCAAGAGACCCAGTACTTC. Its protein is CATTVGAQETQYF.

The table lists this clonotype with many counts. The CDR3 DNA sequence: TGTGCCAGCAGCTTAATTGGGACTACCTACGAGCAGTACTTC. Protein product: CASSLIGTTYEQYF. This chain uses TRBV7-2 with TRBJ2-7; the match to TRBD2 covers 7 bases. Trimming at V came to 2 bases and at J to 2 bases, leaving 3 bases not matched to a gene. The V gene's germline CDR1 is SGHTA and CDR2 FQGNSA. This CDR3 region has 14 residues.

This clonotype was picked up one time. V and J are TRBV11-2 and TRBJ2-7; D unclear. This CDR3 has 10 amino acids. V was clipped by 5 bases and J by 8 bases, with 7 bases between them. Germline CDR1 SGHAT, CDR2 FQNNGV. This CDR3 is CASSGSQQYF. CDR3 in DNA: TGTGCCAGCAGCGGGTCTCAGCAGTACTTC. The variable domain in full, with the rest retrieved from reference TRBV11-2 and TRBJ2-7, is EAGVAQSPRYKIIEKRQSVAFWCNPISGHATLYWYQQILGQGPKLLIQFQNNGVVDDSQLPKDRFSAERLKGVDSTLKIQPAKLEDSAVYLCASSGSQQYFGPGTRLTVT.

This clonotype appeared many times. The chain recombines TRBV20-1 with TRBJ2-7; TRBD1 aligns across 11 bases. The CDR3 runs to 15 residues. Trimming took 3 bases from V and 3 from J; bases not matched to a gene: 7. The V gene's germline CDR1 is DFQATT and CDR2 SNEGSKA (reference sequence). As DNA, the CDR3 is TGCAGTGCTAGGTCCCGGGACAGGGGGATCTACGAGCAGTACTTC. This translates into CSARSRDRGIYEQYF.

The chain is built from TRBV24-1 and TRBJ2-7; D is unclear. The CDR3 sequence is 12 residues long. Germline V gene sequence: CDR1 KGHDR, CDR2 SFDVKD. The germline V and J ends were trimmed by 2 bases and 6 bases, with 7 bases remaining between them. The CDR3 DNA reads TGTGCCACCAGTGATTATTTCGGCGAGCAGTACTTC. This translates into CATSDYFGEQYF.

This clonotype was counted a few times. Here the CDR3 DNA reads TGCAGTGCTCCTACGGGACTAGCGGGCCTCGAGCAGTACTTC. As protein: CSAPTGLAGLEQYF. The gene calls are TRBV20-1 and TRBJ2-7, with 12 bases lining up with TRBD2. J was trimmed by 6 bases and V by 5 bases; bases with no gene match: 8. CDR3 size: 14 residues. Per germline, CDR1 DFQATT and CDR2 SNEGSKA (reference sequence).

This clonotype was counted ten times or more. J is TRBJ2-7 and V is TRBV28; the match to TRBD2 covers 7 bases. The CDR3 runs to 12 residues. Germline V CDR1 and CDR2: MDHEN, SYDVKM. The CDR3 loop is CAAGVSSYEQYF. For the CDR3, the DNA is TGTGCTGCGGGAGTTAGCTCCTACGAGCAGTACTTC.

J is TRBJ1-1 and V is TRBV28; 7 bases fit TRBD1. Germline V gene lookup returns CDR1 MDHEN and CDR2 SYDVKM. The J segment lost 2 bases and the V segment lost 3 bases, leaving 6 bases of the junction unmatched. The CDR3 totals 15 residues. The CDR3 DNA reads as TGTGCCAGCAGTTTGTCCAACAGGGGCAACACTGAAGCTTTCTTT. Its protein product is CASSLSNRGNTEAFF.

The rearrangement uses TRBV29-1 and TRBJ1-2; D is ambiguous. Germline V gene sequence: CDR1 SQVTM, CDR2 ANQGSEA. The CDR3 covers 13 residues. Written as DNA, the CDR3 is TGCACCGCCTGGACCCACTGGGACTATGGCTACACCTTC. Its protein product is CTAWTHWDYGYTF.

J is TRBJ1-1 and V is TRBV19; D unresolved. Germline V gene sequence: CDR1 LNHDA, CDR2 SQIVND (reference sequence). The CDR3 extends over 11 amino acids. Between the trimmed V and J ends, which lost 6 bases and 3 bases, there was a span of 5 bases. The DNA for the CDR3 is TGTGCCAGTAGATCCGACACTGAAGCTTTCTTT. Amino acids: CASRSDTEAFF.

This clonotype was counted between two and nine times. The chain joins TRBV2 to TRBJ2-2; TRBD1 is a possible D gene (6 bases). CDR1 and CDR2 (germline): SNHLY, FYNNEI. The ends were cut back, 5 bases at V and 4 bases at J, with 8 bases in the middle. This CDR3 spans 13 amino acids. This CDR3 is CASSTQGTGELFF. CDR3 coding DNA: TGTGCCAGCAGTACACAGGGCACCGGGGAGCTGTTTTTT. The variable domain in full, with the rest retrieved from reference TRBV2 and TRBJ2-2, is EPEVTQTPSHQVTQMGQEVILRCVPISNHLYFYWYRQILGQKVEFLVSFYNNEISEKSEIFDDQFSVERPDGSNFTLKIRSTKLEDSAMYFCASSTQGTGELFFGEGSRLTVL.

This clonotype was observed many times. The chain recombines TRBV11-2 with TRBJ2-5, with D possibly being TRBD1 (6 bases). The CDR3 is 16 residues long. Germline V lookup: CDR1 SGHAT, CDR2 FQNNGV. V lost 5 bases, J lost 1 base, and 17 bases lay in between. CDR3 nucleotides: TGTGCCAGCAGCCTCGACAGGTTTGATGGCCAAGAGACCCAGTACTTC. It encodes CASSLDRFDGQETQYF.

This clonotype was counted only a few times. The chain couples TRBV7-2 to TRBJ2-1, with 7 nucleotides matching TRBD2. CDR3 length: 15 residues. Looked up from germline, CDR1 is SGHTA and CDR2 is FQGNSA. V lost 6 bases, J lost 4 bases, and 9 bases stayed unmatched. The CDR3 loop is CASRNRDYIYNEQFF. CDR3 bases: TGTGCCAGCAGAAACCGGGACTACATATACAATGAGCAGTTCTTC.

This clonotype has only one observation. This rearrangement joins TRBV15 to TRBJ2-2; D may be TRBD1 or TRBD2 (5 bases each). V was cut by 0 bases and J by 6 bases, with 14 bases left in between. This CDR3 contains 16 residues. Per the germline V gene, CDR1 is LNHNV and CDR2 is YYDKDF (reference sequence). CDR3 nucleotides: TGTGCCACCAGCAGAGATGAGGGGCCTACGGCCGGGGAGCTGTTTTTT. It specifies CATSRDEGPTAGELFF.

This clonotype was detected a few times. The chain links TRBV27 to TRBJ2-2; 10 nucleotides match TRBD2. Germline values: CDR1 MNHEY, CDR2 SMNVEV (reference sequence). With V trimmed by 3 bases and J by 0 bases, 1 base remained unmatched. This CDR3 is 16 amino acids long. For the CDR3, the DNA is TGTGCCAGCAGTTTTGGACTAGCGGCGAACACCGGGGAGCTGTTTTTT. Residues: CASSFGLAANTGELFF.

This clonotype showed up many times. The rearrangement links TRBV28 to TRBJ1-1; D gene unclear. Between the trimmed V and J ends, which lost 1 base and 7 bases, there was a span of 4 bases. The CDR3 has 11 amino acids. Per the germline V gene, CDR1 is MDHEN and CDR2 is SYDVKM. The CDR3 is CASSLFGEAFF. The CDR3 region has the DNA TGTGCCAGCAGTTTATTTGGTGAAGCTTTCTTT.